A single sample gave rise to the 30 T cell receptor beta chains below, sequenced in a study of response to subunit inactivated influenza vaccine. TCRdb fed the RT-PCR reads into MiXCR, producing one record per CDR3 protein. The sample contains fewer than 600,000 distinct CDR3 sequences, approximately 7.3% of which appear only once. This specimen consisted of PBMCs from blood, obtained roughly 24 months after vaccination. The receptors here all came from a man aged 50 to 75 who received an inactivated influenza vaccine.

This clonotype was observed many times. The chain has TRBV5-4 and TRBJ2-5, with unresolved D. CDR1 is SGHNT and CDR2 is YYREEE in the germline V gene (reference sequence). CDR3 length: 14 residues. The V end lost 0 bases, the J end lost 2 bases, and 8 bases lay between the germline ends. The CDR3, as DNA: TGTGCCAGCAGCTTGGAAATGGGACAAGAGACCCAGTACTTC. Translating gives CASSLEMGQETQYF.

In its sample, this clonotype was seen a few times. This chain links TRBV7-2 with TRBJ2-5, with D perhaps TRBD2 (6 bases). The ends were cut back, 5 bases at V and 5 bases at J, with 15 bases in the middle. Per germline, CDR1 SGHTA and CDR2 FQGNSA. This CDR3 comprises 14 residues. The CDR3 loop is CASSLGGAMETQYF. CDR3 sequence (DNA): TGTGCCAGCAGCCTCGGCGGGGCTATGGAGACCCAGTACTTC.

The chain joins TRBV4-3 to TRBJ1-5; possible D gene TRBD1, 5 bases. Trimming removed 2 bases at V and 3 bases at J, with 14 bases between. The germline CDR1 and CDR2 sequences are LGHNA and YSLEER. The CDR3 runs to 16 residues. The CDR3 reads CASSQSFRTYNQPQHF. The CDR3 DNA follows: TGCGCCAGCAGCCAAAGCTTCAGGACATACAATCAGCCCCAGCATTTT.

This clonotype was observed a handful of times. The chain has TRBV7-7 and TRBJ2-2, with 7 bases aligning to TRBD1. The CDR3 totals 14 residues. The germline V gene encodes CDR1 SSHAT and CDR2 FNYEAQ (reference sequence). V trimming: 3 bases; J trimming: 7 bases; junction bases outside the gene matches: 5. The CDR3 sequence: CASSLTGIGGELFF. DNA for the CDR3: TGTGCCAGCAGCTTGACAGGGATCGGCGGGGAGCTGTTTTTT.

The chain carries TRBV7-9 and TRBJ2-3; 7 nucleotides agree with TRBD1. The CDR3 has 15 residues. V shed 5 bases and J 4 bases; nucleotides not matched to a gene: 9. Germline lookup yields CDR1 SEHNR and CDR2 FQNEAQ (reference sequence). DNA of the CDR3: TGTGCCAGCAGCCTGGGACAGAGTCCCCCAGATACGCAGTATTTT. Its protein is CASSLGQSPPDTQYF. The whole variable domain, filled in from reference TRBV7-9 and TRBJ2-3, reads DTGVSQNPRHKITKRGQNVTFRCDPISEHNRLYWYRQTLGQGPEFLTYFQNEAQLEKSRLLSDRFSAERPKGSFSTLEIQRTEQGDSAMYLCASSLGQSPPDTQYFGPGTRLTVL.

This clonotype has a count of ten or more. The chain couples TRBV29-1 to TRBJ2-7, with 7 bases matching TRBD1. Germline V CDR1 and CDR2: SQVTM, ANQGSEA. V was pared by 7 bases and J by 5 bases, with 8 bases of the junction left unmatched. The CDR3 has 12 amino acids. The CDR3 DNA reads TGCAGCGCTTCACAGGGGCGCAACGAGCAGTACTTC. Translation gives CSASQGRNEQYF.

V and J are TRBV2 and TRBJ1-5, with 11 bases identical to TRBD1. CDR1 is SNHLY and CDR2 is FYNNEI in the germline V gene. The length of the CDR3 is 15 residues. V lost 3 bases, J lost 7 bases, and 5 bases stayed unmatched. The DNA for the CDR3 is TGTGCCAGCAGTGAGGACAGGGGGCTTGGACAGCCCCAGCATTTT. It codes for CASSEDRGLGQPQHF.

In its sample, this clonotype was seen a few times. The chain recombines TRBV20-1 with TRBJ2-5, with TRBD1 matching over 7 bases. CDR3 length: 12 amino acids. CDR1 and CDR2 from the germline V gene are DFQATT and SNEGSKA (reference sequence). The V segment lost 4 bases and the J segment 5 bases; nucleotides outside the gene matches: 4. The CDR3 loop reads CSANDRAETQYF. The CDR3 bases are TGCAGTGCTAACGACAGGGCGGAGACCCAGTACTTC.

The genes are TRBV29-1 and TRBJ2-5; D remains ambiguous. Trimming took 4 bases from V and 2 from J, leaving 20 bases between them. The CDR3 contains 16 residues. From germline, CDR1 is SQVTM and CDR2 ANQGSEA. CDR3 in DNA: TGCAGCGTTGTTCGGGTGGTTCCGGCGGAACAAGAGACCCAGTACTTC. Translation gives CSVVRVVPAEQETQYF.

The V call is TRBV4-2, the J call TRBJ2-2; the D is unclear. V was clipped by 1 base and J by 1 base, with 7 bases between them. CDR3 length: 15 amino acids. CDR1 LGHNA and CDR2 YNFKEQ come from the germline V gene. The CDR3 loop is CASSQVWENTGELFF. CDR3 coding DNA: TGTGCCAGCAGCCAAGTCTGGGAGAACACCGGGGAGCTGTTTTTT.

This clonotype has just a few counts. V gene TRBV29-1 combines with J gene TRBJ2-7; D not resolved. Germline-derived CDR1 and CDR2 are SQVTM and ANQGSEA. The CDR3 totals 11 residues. Deletions cut 0 bases from V and 6 bases from J, with 6 bases between. The CDR3 protein is CSVEDPGEQYF. In DNA, the CDR3 is TGCAGCGTTGAAGATCCGGGCGAGCAGTACTTC.

The gene calls are TRBV6-2 or TRBV6-3 and TRBJ2-7, with D tentatively TRBD1 (6 bases). Trimming took off 1 base at V and 1 base at J, with 11 bases between the two ends. The CDR3 loop spans 15 amino acids. CDR1 is MNHEY, CDR2 SVGEGT, per germline. The CDR3 DNA reads TGTGCCAGCAGTTACTGGGACATTGGATCCTACGAGCAGTACTTC. The encoded protein is CASSYWDIGSYEQYF.

The table lists this clonotype with a few counts. The chain's CDR3 is CASSPSQAYGYTF. The CDR3 DNA reads TGTGCCAGCAGCCCCTCCCAGGCGTATGGCTACACCTTC. This chain links TRBV7-9 with TRBJ1-2; D not resolved. The germline V and J ends were trimmed by 5 bases and 5 bases, with 12 bases remaining between them. CDR3 size: 13 residues. From germline, CDR1 is SEHNR and CDR2 FQNEAQ (reference sequence).

This clonotype was counted between two and nine times. J is TRBJ1-3 and V is TRBV9; D gene ambiguous. CDR1 and CDR2 (germline): SGDLS, YYNGEE. This CDR3 has 13 residues. Trimming stripped 3 bases from V and 6 bases from J, with 10 bases between. The CDR3 loop is CASSAENINTIYF. The CDR3 coding sequence is TGTGCCAGCAGCGCAGAAAACATAAACACCATATATTTT.

Written as DNA, the CDR3 is TGTGCCAGCAGCCAATCCGGGACCTCCAAGGGGCCCCAGCATTTT. Encoded protein: CASSQSGTSKGPQHF. J is TRBJ1-5 and V is TRBV7-2; the D gene is possibly TRBD1 (5 bases). The CDR3 contains 15 residues. Deletions cut 5 bases from V and 9 bases from J, with 20 bases between. In germline, CDR1 is SGHTA, CDR2 FQGNSA.

This clonotype was observed at least ten times. This chain links TRBV5-5 with TRBJ2-3; 12 bases match TRBD2. The CDR3 is 16 amino acids. V lost 6 bases, J lost 4 bases, and 9 bases stayed unmatched. Germline V gene lookup returns CDR1 SGHKS and CDR2 YYEKEE (reference sequence). The chain's CDR3 is CASIFLAGGPADTQYF. The DNA of the CDR3 is TGTGCCAGCATCTTTCTAGCGGGAGGGCCCGCAGATACGCAGTATTTT.

This chain joins TRBV6-5 and TRBJ2-6; D unclear. This CDR3 has 13 amino acids. The V and J ends lost 2 bases and 4 bases respectively, with 3 bases between them. Looked up from germline, CDR1 is MNHEY and CDR2 is SVGAGI. CDR3 protein: CASSYKGANVLTF. The CDR3 DNA reads TGTGCCAGCAGTTACAAGGGGGCCAACGTCCTGACTTTC.

This clonotype came up many times. The J gene is TRBJ2-1, the V gene TRBV20-1; 12 bases map to TRBD2. CDR3 size: 16 residues. Germline assignment: CDR1 DFQATT and CDR2 SNEGSKA (reference sequence). Losses at the gene ends were 2 bases for V and 8 bases for J; bases not matched to a gene: 10. The CDR3, as DNA: TGCAGTGCTAGACCCACGCGGACTAGCGGGAACCATGAGCAGTTCTTC. This gives the protein CSARPTRTSGNHEQFF.

A few counts support this clonotype. This chain links TRBV5-6 with TRBJ2-5; D may correspond to TRBD1 or TRBD2 (6 bases each). The CDR3 runs to 19 residues. The germline V gene encodes CDR1 SGHDT and CDR2 YYEEEE. V lost 5 bases to trimming and J lost 2 bases, with 28 bases between them. The CDR3 nucleotides read TGTGCCAGCAGTTCATTCCCCCCGGGGGCCAGGGGCCAACAAGAGACCCAGTACTTC. It specifies CASSSFPPGARGQQETQYF. The full variable domain, with the rest looked up from reference TRBV5-6 and TRBJ2-5, is DAGVTQSPTHLIKTRGQQVTLRCSPKSGHDTVSWYQQALGQGPQFIFQYYEEEERQRGNFPDRFSGHQFPNYSSELNVNALLLGDSALYLCASSSFPPGARGQQETQYFGPGTRLLVL.

In the case of this clonotype: A read error may explain this, as a much larger clone is one base away. V usage is TRBV5-6 and J usage is TRBJ1-2, with D perhaps TRBD1 (5 bases). The germline V and J ends were trimmed by 6 bases and 8 bases, with 14 bases remaining between them. CDR1 and CDR2 (germline): SGHDT, YYEEEE. The CDR3 length is 12 residues. The CDR3 sequence is CASTSGLGGYTF. DNA for the CDR3: TGTGCCAGCACCTCAGGGTTGGGGGGCTACACCTTC.

This clonotype has a count of ten or more. V gene TRBV5-6 combines with J gene TRBJ2-7, with D unresolved. The ends were cut back, 4 bases at V and 4 bases at J, with 9 bases in the middle. There are 12 residues in the CDR3. Germline assignment: CDR1 SGHDT and CDR2 YYEEEE. The DNA of the CDR3 is TGTGCCAGCAGCGGGCTTAGATACGAGCAGTACTTC. Protein: CASSGLRYEQYF.

This clonotype was seen a handful of times. This chain uses TRBV7-2 with TRBJ2-7; D not resolved. The CDR3 has 14 residues. The V end was cut by 3 bases, the J end by 3 bases, with 12 bases between. The V gene's germline CDR1 is SGHTA and CDR2 FQGNSA. CDR3 bases: TGTGCCAGCAGCTTCCAAGGTAGAAACTACGAGCAGTACTTC. It is translated as CASSFQGRNYEQYF. Looking up the rest from reference TRBV7-2 and TRBJ2-7 gives the full variable domain: GAGVSQSPSNKVTEKGKDVELRCDPISGHTALYWYRQSLGQGLEFLIYFQGNSAPDKSGLPSDRFSAERTGGSVSTLTIQRTQQEDSAVYLCASSFQGRNYEQYFGPGTRLTVT.

Ten or more counts support this clonotype. This chain uses TRBV11-2 with TRBJ2-1, with D unclear. Germline assignment: CDR1 SGHAT and CDR2 FQNNGV. The CDR3 spans 12 residues. Trimming shortened V by 5 bases and J by 5 bases, and 7 bases separated the two germline ends. CDR3 in amino acids: CASSPSNNEQFF. The CDR3 coding sequence is TGTGCCAGCAGCCCGAGTAACAATGAGCAGTTCTTC. Drawing the rest from reference TRBV11-2 and TRBJ2-1, the complete variable domain is EAGVAQSPRYKIIEKRQSVAFWCNPISGHATLYWYQQILGQGPKLLIQFQNNGVVDDSQLPKDRFSAERLKGVDSTLKIQPAKLEDSAVYLCASSPSNNEQFFGPGTRLTVL.

The chain has TRBV7-9 and TRBJ2-7; D not resolved. Trimming shortened V by 3 bases and J by 1 base, and 19 bases separated the two germline ends. CDR1 SEHNR and CDR2 FQNEAQ come from the germline V gene (reference sequence). The CDR3 spans 17 residues. CDR3 amino acids: CASSFGPVGGKSYEQYF. CDR3 sequence (DNA): TGTGCCAGCAGCTTCGGCCCCGTAGGCGGTAAATCCTACGAGCAGTACTTC.

This clonotype came up a few times. This chain joins TRBV5-4 and TRBJ1-1; D not certain. This CDR3 contains 14 residues. The V gene lost 3 bases and the J gene lost 2 bases, with 11 bases spanning the gap. The germline CDR1 and CDR2 sequences are SGHNT and YYREEE (reference sequence). The CDR3 coding sequence is TGTGCCAGCAGCTGGACCAATGGAAACACTGAAGCTTTCTTT. Translating it yields CASSWTNGNTEAFF.

This clonotype was detected a few times. The chain carries TRBV5-1 and TRBJ2-3; TRBD2 agrees at 7 bases. The CDR3 runs to 18 residues. V dropped 0 bases and J dropped 3; count of bases not matched to a gene: 13. CDR1 is SGHRS and CDR2 is YFSETQ in the germline V gene. CDR3 DNA: TGCGCCAGCAGCTTGGGAGTATCGGCGGGAGTTGTGACAGATACGCAGTATTTT. This codes for CASSLGVSAGVVTDTQYF.

The V gene is TRBV11-2, the J gene TRBJ2-5; D uncertain. The CDR3 sequence is 15 residues long. Germline lookup yields CDR1 SGHAT and CDR2 FQNNGV. V was clipped by 1 base and J by 2 bases, with 11 bases between them. The CDR3 coding sequence is TGTGCCAGCAGCTTAGCGGGCTGGTCTCAAGAGACCCAGTACTTC. Translating gives CASSLAGWSQETQYF.

This clonotype was detected ten times or more. V and J are TRBV6-2 or TRBV6-3 and TRBJ2-3, with a tentative D call TRBD1 (6 bases). The V end lost 6 bases, the J end lost 8 bases, and 12 bases lay between the germline ends. Germline CDR1 and CDR2: MNHEY and SVGEGT. The CDR3 covers 12 residues. CDR3: CASRPGAGTQYF. The CDR3 bases are TGTGCCAGCAGGCCAGGGGCGGGTACGCAGTATTTT.

This clonotype turned up a few times. This chain uses TRBV3-1 with TRBJ2-3, with D perhaps matching TRBD1 (6 bases). Trimming took off 7 bases at V and 1 base at J, with 15 bases between the two ends. The CDR3 totals 15 residues. Germline V gene sequence: CDR1 LGHDT, CDR2 YNNKEL (reference sequence). The CDR3 nucleotides read TGTGCCAGCATCAAGGAGCCAGGGGGCACAGATACGCAGTATTTT. Protein: CASIKEPGGTDTQYF.

This clonotype was detected many times. The chain couples TRBV6-1 to TRBJ2-7; 12 bases fit TRBD2. CDR3 length equals 15 residues. The V and J ends lost 5 bases and 4 bases, in that order; junction bases with no gene match: 6. Per the germline V gene, CDR1 is MNHNS and CDR2 is SASEGT. Here the CDR3 DNA reads TGTGCCAGCAGTCCCCAACTAGCGGGGGGTTACGAGCAGTACTTC. Its protein is CASSPQLAGGYEQYF.